Below are 32 T cell receptor beta chains sequenced from a single sample in a study of T-cell memory formation after mild COVID-19. TCRdb redid the calling of the 5' RACE reads with MiXCR, one entry per CDR3 protein. The sample contains roughly 340,000 distinct CDR3 sequences, roughly 19% of which appear only once. The sample consisted of PBMCs or a T cell subset sorted from them (not recorded which). Every receptor here comes from a man in his late teens or twenties who had mild COVID-19 (a few samples of this study predate the infection). Cell type and time point are not known.

CDR3 amino acids: CAWSVTGRGYTF. CDR3 sequence (DNA): TGTGCCTGGAGTGTAACAGGGAGAGGCTACACCTTC. This chain joins TRBV30 and TRBJ1-2; D may be TRBD1 (6 bases). The germline V gene encodes CDR1 GTSNPN and CDR2 SVGIG (reference sequence). The CDR3 has 12 residues. The V gene lost 0 bases and the J gene lost 8 bases, with 10 bases spanning the gap.

This clonotype turned up a few times. The chain is built from TRBV12-3 or TRBV12-4 and TRBJ2-7, with TRBD1 as a possible D gene (7 bases). Trimming cost V 6 bases and J 3 bases, with 15 bases left between them. This CDR3 contains 14 residues. This chain's CDR3 is CASRVAGTDYEQYF. CDR3 nucleotide sequence: TGTGCCAGCAGGGTTGCGGGGACAGACTACGAGCAGTACTTC.

The V gene is TRBV5-1, the J gene TRBJ2-5, with D possibly TRBD2 on 5 matching bases. Between the trimmed V and J ends, which lost 4 bases and 2 bases, there was a span of 9 bases. This CDR3 spans 13 amino acids. CDR1 is SGHRS, CDR2 YFSETQ, per germline. The CDR3 DNA reads as TGCGCCAGCAGCACCACGGGGCAAGAGACCCAGTACTTC. Translated: CASSTTGQETQYF.

In this sample, this clonotype turned up many times. The chain couples TRBV5-1 to TRBJ1-1, with 8 bases that match TRBD1. Per germline, CDR1 SGHRS and CDR2 YFSETQ. The CDR3 has 15 amino acids. The V gene end was trimmed by 3 bases and the J gene end by 1 base; junction bases not matched to a gene: 5. The CDR3 loop is CASSWTGTENTEAFF. The CDR3, as DNA: TGCGCCAGCAGCTGGACAGGGACGGAGAACACTGAAGCTTTCTTT.

The J gene is TRBJ2-7, the V gene TRBV7-9, with 8 bases that match TRBD1. This CDR3 region has 14 residues. Trimming at V came to 5 bases and at J to 7 bases, leaving 10 bases not matched to a gene. Germline CDR1 and CDR2: SEHNR and FQNEAQ (reference sequence). CDR3 DNA sequence: TGTGCCAGCAGCATCCCGACAGGGGATGGGGAGCAGTACTTC. It specifies CASSIPTGDGEQYF.

The CDR3 DNA reads as TGTGCCAGCAGATCCGGGACAACCAGCACAGATACGCAGTATTTT. Residues: CASRSGTTSTDTQYF. J is TRBJ2-3 and V is TRBV5-4; D possibly corresponds to TRBD1 (6 bases). Germline CDR1 SGHNT, CDR2 YYREEE (reference sequence). The V and J ends lost 5 bases and 0 bases respectively, with 13 bases between them. CDR3 length: 15 amino acids.

The sample holds a few counts of this clonotype. The gene calls are TRBV6-5 and TRBJ2-3, with D perhaps assigned TRBD1 or TRBD2 (6 bases each). Trimming left V 6 bases short and J 4 bases short, with 14 bases between. This CDR3 has 14 amino acids. Per the germline V gene, CDR1 is MNHEY and CDR2 is SVGAGI. CDR3 sequence (DNA): TGTGCCAGCAGCCCCAGGGGAGGCCCAGATACGCAGTATTTT. Amino acid sequence: CASSPRGGPDTQYF.

This clonotype was observed a handful of times. The chain joins TRBV12-3 or TRBV12-4 to TRBJ2-5, with 14 bases lining up with TRBD2. V shed 8 bases, J shed 4 bases, and the junction held 9 bases outside the gene matches. The CDR3 covers 16 residues. In DNA form, the CDR3 reads TGTGCCAGCGGAAGACTAGCGGGGGGGTCCGGAGAGACCCAGTACTTC. This sequence encodes CASGRLAGGSGETQYF.

The sample holds many counts of this clonotype. The chain employs TRBV7-2 and TRBJ2-1; no definite D call. V lost 0 bases and J 7 bases, leaving 16 bases between the germline ends. CDR1 SGHTA and CDR2 FQGNSA come from the germline V gene. The CDR3 sequence is 16 residues long. The DNA for the CDR3 is TGTGCCAGCAGCTTAGCCCGTCTAGAAGGTGAGAATGAGCAGTTCTTC. The encoded protein is CASSLARLEGENEQFF. Complete variable domain (other parts from reference TRBV7-2 and TRBJ2-1): GAGVSQSPSNKVTEKGKDVELRCDPISGHTALYWYRQSLGQGLEFLIYFQGNSAPDKSGLPSDRFSAERTGGSVSTLTIQRTQQEDSAVYLCASSLARLEGENEQFFGPGTRLTVL.

This clonotype was counted only a few times. V usage is TRBV4-1 and J usage is TRBJ1-5; no definite D call. Trimming pared 3 bases from V and 3 bases from J, leaving 6 bases between. CDR3 size: 13 residues. Germline V gene lookup returns CDR1 MGHRA and CDR2 YSYEKL. For the CDR3, the DNA is TGCGCCAGCAGCCAGGGAGCCAATCAGCCCCAGCATTTT. It encodes CASSQGANQPQHF.

This clonotype was counted a few times. The CDR3 bases are TGTGCCATCAGCCGGGACAGGGTTAACCATGAGCAGTTCTTC. Translation gives CAISRDRVNHEQFF. The chain joins TRBV10-3 to TRBJ2-1; 9 positions match TRBD1. The CDR3 spans 14 residues. Germline trimming cut 6 bases from V and 8 bases from J; bases unmatched to any gene: 8. Per the germline V gene, CDR1 is ENHRY and CDR2 is SYGVKD.

This clonotype was picked up a small number of times. J is TRBJ2-3 and V is TRBV20-1; D is undetermined. The CDR3 length is 15 residues. Germline V gene data show CDR1 as DFQATT and CDR2 as SNEGSKA (reference sequence). Trimming removed 5 bases from V and 0 bases from J, with 15 bases in between. CDR3 region: CSAVGSISSTDTQYF. CDR3 sequence (DNA): TGCAGTGCTGTAGGGTCCATTTCTAGCACAGATACGCAGTATTTT.

This clonotype turned up a few times. The chain recombines TRBV7-2 with TRBJ2-7; D is perhaps TRBD1 or TRBD2 (6 bases each). The V gene's germline CDR1 is SGHTA and CDR2 FQGNSA. This CDR3 contains 15 residues. Between the trimmed V and J ends, which lost 5 bases and 4 bases, there was a span of 18 bases. CDR3 in DNA: TGTGCCAGCAGCCCCGGGTGGGGGGCGAGGTACGAGCAGTACTTC. It specifies CASSPGWGARYEQYF.

The J gene is TRBJ2-7, the V gene TRBV25-1; D is tentatively TRBD1 or TRBD2 (5 bases each). Germline CDR1 reads MGHDK; CDR2 reads SYGVNS. The CDR3 sequence is 14 residues long. Trimming took 8 bases from V and 2 from J, leaving 16 bases between them. This chain's CDR3 is CASRTAGTAYEQYF. The CDR3 DNA follows: TGTGCCAGCCGCACCGCAGGGACGGCCTACGAGCAGTACTTC.

The genes are TRBV5-1 and TRBJ2-3, with D possibly called TRBD1 or TRBD2 (6 bases each). The CDR3 runs to 16 residues. Trimming took 4 bases from V and 2 from J, leaving 17 bases between them. Germline V gives CDR1 SGHRS, CDR2 YFSETQ. CDR3 amino acids: CASSRVGGSFTDTQYF. In nucleotides, the CDR3 is TGCGCCAGCAGCCGAGTCGGGGGCAGTTTCACAGATACGCAGTATTTT. Complete variable domain (other parts from reference TRBV5-1 and TRBJ2-3): KAGVTQTPRYLIKTRGQQVTLSCSPISGHRSVSWYQQTPGQGLQFLFEYFSETQRNKGNFPGRFSGRQFSNSRSEMNVSTLELGDSALYLCASSRVGGSFTDTQYFGPGTRLTVL.

The CDR3 bases are TGTGCCAGCAGCTCTTCTAGCGGGGAGCAGTTCTTC. Translated: CASSSSSGEQFF. The chain employs TRBV7-3 and TRBJ2-1; TRBD2 aligns across 8 bases. The V segment lost 4 bases and the J segment 10 bases; nucleotides outside the gene matches: 3. The CDR3 runs 12 residues. Germline V gene data show CDR1 as SGHTA and CDR2 as FQGTGA.

This clonotype has just one count. The chain couples TRBV10-3 to TRBJ1-2; 9 bases fit TRBD1. The germline V gene encodes CDR1 ENHRY and CDR2 SYGVKD. J lost 4 bases, V lost 8 bases, and 2 bases had no gene match. The CDR3 has 12 residues. In DNA form, the CDR3 reads TGTGCCATCGACAGGGGGATCTATGGCTACACCTTC. This gives the protein CAIDRGIYGYTF.

This clonotype came up a few times. The rearrangement joins TRBV12-3 or TRBV12-4 to TRBJ2-5, with a possible D match to TRBD2 (5 bases). V was trimmed by 6 bases and J by 7 bases, leaving 21 bases between them. The CDR3 is 15 residues long. CDR3 bases: TGTGCCAGCAGACGAGCGGCAACTCCCGTGGGGACCCAGTACTTC. Amino acids: CASRRAATPVGTQYF.

J is TRBJ2-7 and V is TRBV7-9; either TRBD1 or TRBD2 may fit D (5 bases each). CDR3 size: 14 residues. CDR1 is SEHNR, CDR2 FQNEAQ, per germline (reference sequence). The V and J ends lost 5 bases and 3 bases respectively, with 14 bases between them. As DNA, the CDR3 is TGTGCCAGCAGCATCGGGACGGCCCACTACGAGCAGTACTTC. Translated: CASSIGTAHYEQYF.

The rearrangement joins TRBV30 to TRBJ1-2, with a weak D call TRBD1 (6 bases). The CDR3 sequence is 14 residues long. The germline V gene has CDR1 GTSNPN and CDR2 SVGIG (reference sequence). The germline V and J ends were trimmed by 1 base and 4 bases, with 13 bases remaining between them. The CDR3 reads CAWSDYRDTYGYTF. The CDR3 DNA reads as TGTGCCTGGAGTGATTACCGGGACACCTATGGCTACACCTTC.

This clonotype was detected only a few times. J is TRBJ1-1 and V is TRBV19; 12 nucleotides line up with TRBD1. The trim removed 4 bases at V and 7 bases at J, leaving 4 bases unmatched. This CDR3 is 14 amino acids long. CDR1 is LNHDA and CDR2 is SQIVND in the germline V gene (reference sequence). CDR3 region: CASSTGTGGVEAFF. CDR3 DNA: TGTGCCAGTAGTACCGGGACAGGGGGCGTTGAAGCTTTCTTT.

The V gene is TRBV5-1, the J gene TRBJ2-7; 8 positions agree with TRBD1. The trim removed 3 bases at V and 6 bases at J, leaving 11 bases unmatched. This CDR3 has 15 amino acids. Germline V lookup: CDR1 SGHRS, CDR2 YFSETQ. The CDR3 sequence: CASSSNGQGSFEQYF. CDR3 sequence (DNA): TGCGCCAGCAGCTCCAACGGACAGGGTTCTTTCGAGCAGTACTTC.

This clonotype was detected many times. This chain uses TRBV15 with TRBJ2-7; TRBD1 is a possible D gene (5 bases). CDR3 size: 13 residues. CDR1 is LNHNV and CDR2 is YYDKDF in the germline V gene (reference sequence). Between the trimmed V and J ends, which lost 6 bases and 9 bases, there was a span of 18 bases. The CDR3 reads CATSTGFGFGQYV. The CDR3 DNA reads as TGTGCCACCAGTACAGGTTTTGGTTTCGGGCAGTACGTC.

Only a few counts were recorded for this clonotype. This chain links TRBV27 with TRBJ1-6, with a tentative D call TRBD1 (5 bases). This CDR3 is built from 16 residues. V was shortened by 2 bases and J by 9 bases, with 17 bases between the two germline ends. Germline V gene lookup returns CDR1 MNHEY and CDR2 SMNVEV (reference sequence). As DNA, the CDR3 is TGTGCCAGCAGTTTACTAGGGGTGGGGGAGGCTTCACCCCTCCACTTT. Translation gives CASSLLGVGEASPLHF.

The chain links TRBV4-3 to TRBJ1-1, with 7 bases matching TRBD1. Trimming took 5 bases from V and 1 from J; bases not matched to a gene: 7. CDR3 length equals 15 residues. Germline loops: CDR1 LGHNA, CDR2 YSLEER. The CDR3 loop is CASSTSRGTNTEAFF. DNA of the CDR3: TGCGCCAGCAGCACGTCCAGGGGGACGAACACTGAAGCTTTCTTT.

The chain joins TRBV28 to TRBJ2-2; TRBD1 aligns across 7 bases. The CDR3 is 15 amino acids. The V segment lost 6 bases and the J segment 6 bases; nucleotides outside the gene matches: 10. Germline loops: CDR1 MDHEN, CDR2 SYDVKM. The CDR3 DNA follows: TGTGCCAGCAGATTCGATGACAGGGTAGCCGGGGAGCTGTTTTTT. Translating it yields CASRFDDRVAGELFF.

V is TRBV7-9 and J is TRBJ1-2; 8 nucleotides line up with TRBD1. J gave up 0 bases and V 5 bases, and 11 bases lay outside the gene matches. CDR1 is SEHNR, CDR2 FQNEAQ, per germline (reference sequence). The CDR3 consists of 17 residues. The CDR3 reads CASSEPPGTGANYGYTF. The CDR3 DNA is TGTGCCAGCAGCGAGCCCCCGGGGACAGGAGCTAACTATGGCTACACCTTC.

The chain is built from TRBV7-8 and TRBJ2-5; no clear D gene. Between the trimmed V and J ends, which lost 0 bases and 4 bases, there was a span of 9 bases. This CDR3 region has 14 residues. Germline V lookup: CDR1 SGHVS, CDR2 FQNEAQ. As DNA, the CDR3 is TGTGCCAGCAGCTTAGCGAGTCGGAGAGAGACCCAGTACTTC. Translated: CASSLASRRETQYF. The full variable domain, with the rest looked up from reference TRBV7-8 and TRBJ2-5, is GAGVSQSPRYKVAKRGQDVALRCDPISGHVSLFWYQQALGQGPEFLTYFQNEAQLDKSGLPSDRFFAERPEGSVSTLKIQRTQQEDSAVYLCASSLASRRETQYFGPGTRLLVL.

This clonotype was picked up one time. This chain uses TRBV6-2 or TRBV6-3 with TRBJ2-7; perhaps TRBD2 as D (6 bases). Per germline, CDR1 MNHEY and CDR2 SVGEGT. The germline V and J ends were trimmed by 7 bases and 2 bases, with 15 bases remaining between them. The CDR3 is 14 amino acids. The CDR3 is CASIRWGVPYEQYV. The CDR3, as DNA: TGTGCCAGCATCCGATGGGGGGTCCCCTACGAGCAGTACGTC.

Points on this clonotype: This may be a read error, as it is one base from a much larger clone. The V gene is TRBV7-2, the J gene TRBJ2-3; D not certain. The CDR3 contains 16 residues. Per the germline V gene, CDR1 is SGHTA and CDR2 is FQGNSA. V lost 1 base and J lost 2, with 13 bases in between. The CDR3 sequence: CASSLGAELNTDTQYF. In nucleotides, the CDR3 is TGTGCCAGCAGCTTAGGTGCGGAGCTTAACACAGATACGCAGTATTTT.

This clonotype was picked up a small number of times. The rearrangement links TRBV27 to TRBJ1-6; no reliable D call. V was cut by 0 bases and J by 11 bases, with 8 bases left in between. Per germline, CDR1 MNHEY and CDR2 SMNVEV (reference sequence). CDR3 length equals 13 residues. The CDR3 reads CASSLSASPPLHF. CDR3 in DNA: TGTGCCAGCAGTTTATCGGCTTCGCCACCCCTCCACTTT.

This clonotype was detected only a few times. In nucleotides, the CDR3 is TGTGCCAGCTCACTCCAGGATGCGAATCAGCCCCAGCATTTT. Translating it yields CASSLQDANQPQHF. V and J are TRBV18 and TRBJ1-5; D is undetermined. Trimming shortened V by 4 bases and J by 4 bases, and 11 bases separated the two germline ends. The CDR3 covers 14 residues. CDR1 is KGHSH, CDR2 LQKENI, per germline. Together with reference TRBV18 and TRBJ1-5, the CDR3 gives the full variable domain: NAGVMQNPRHLVRRRGQEARLRCSPMKGHSHVYWYRQLPEEGLKFMVYLQKENIIDESGMPKERFSAEFPKEGPSILRIQQVVRGDSAAYFCASSLQDANQPQHFGDGTRLSIL.